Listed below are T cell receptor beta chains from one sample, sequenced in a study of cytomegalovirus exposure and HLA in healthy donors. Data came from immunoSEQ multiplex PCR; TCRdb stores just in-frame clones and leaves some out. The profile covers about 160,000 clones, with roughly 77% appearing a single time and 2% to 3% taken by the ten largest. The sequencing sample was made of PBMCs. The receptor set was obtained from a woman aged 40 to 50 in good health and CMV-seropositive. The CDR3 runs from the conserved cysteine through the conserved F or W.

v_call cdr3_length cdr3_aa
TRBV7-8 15 CASSLAWSEGDTQYF
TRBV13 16 CASSLITSGPTDTQYF
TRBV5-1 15 CASSSNMGQSYEQYF
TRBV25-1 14 CASSGGPNNYGYTF
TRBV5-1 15 CASSLGGQGTDTQYF
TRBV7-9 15 CASSERIDREETQYF
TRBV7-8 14 CASSMTGTGNTIYF
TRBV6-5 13 CASSYSPDYGYTF
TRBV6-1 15 CASSEGRGQGNEQFF
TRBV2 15 CASSLGRPSTDTQYF
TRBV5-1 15 CASSAGQGASTEAFF
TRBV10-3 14 CASTGEYSNQPQHF
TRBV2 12 CASNRETDTQYF
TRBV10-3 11 CATRQYYEQYF
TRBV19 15 CASSHVGASNTEAFF
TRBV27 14 CASSPDMGTGELFF
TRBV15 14 CATSRDSGKETQYF
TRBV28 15 CASSFGGGVQETQYF
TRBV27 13 CASSLVGGTEAFF
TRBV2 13 CAGQGISSYGYTF
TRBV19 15 CASTPRQDGNTEAFF
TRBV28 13 CASSLLGTAEAFF
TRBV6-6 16 CASSRTGTGTDEKLFF
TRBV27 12 CASSPGTDTQYF
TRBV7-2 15 CASSLVSGTAEGYTF
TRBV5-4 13 CASSLRDTEGAFF
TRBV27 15 CASSFGGGGWETQYF
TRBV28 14 CASSDGSSGNTIYF
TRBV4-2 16 CASSPLPGQKNTEAFF
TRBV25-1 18 CASSERGTSGSHEGTQYF
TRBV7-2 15 CASSRMGQGTGELFF
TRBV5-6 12 CASSSRGDTIYF
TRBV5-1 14 CASSPSGDTGELFF
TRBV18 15 CASSPTQGVNQPQHF
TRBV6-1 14 CASSVKGAQLEQYF
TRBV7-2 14 CASSYQTGATEAFF
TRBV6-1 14 CASRTVANTGELFF
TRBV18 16 CASSGGGTGGKETQYF
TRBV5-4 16 CASSWGTSQGGETQYF